The 19 T cell receptor beta chains below all came from one sample that was sequenced in a study of CD8 T cells in Susac syndrome. Reverse transcription of roughly 0.45 to 1 ug RNA used random hexamers. TCRdb used MiXCR to reprocess the immunoSEQ multiplex PCR reads, holding one entry per CDR3 protein. Here the sample spans around 190,000 distinct CDR3 sequences, roughly 92% being singletons. Sequenced sample: CD4+ T cells from PBMCs. These receptors all come from a human donor in good health.

The chain uses TRBV5-6 and TRBJ2-3; D is possibly TRBD1 (7 bases). V was pared by 4 bases and J by 2 bases, with 20 bases between. Per germline, CDR1 SGHDT and CDR2 YYEEEE. This CDR3 is built from 17 residues. The CDR3 region has the DNA TGTGCCAGCAGCCGGGGGACAGTCGTCTTACACACAGATACGCAGTATTTT. Residues: CASSRGTVVLHTDTQYF.

Remarks on this clonotype: One end of the junction is discordant with germline, which a read error may explain. The chain employs TRBV15 and TRBJ2-7; D unclear. CDR3 length: 13 residues. Germline V lookup: CDR1 LNHNV, CDR2 YYDKDF (reference sequence). DNA of the CDR3: TGTGCCACCAGCCGAGAGCCGAGCTACGAGCAGTACTTC. It yields the protein CATSREPSYEQYF. The whole variable domain, remainder taken from reference TRBV15 and TRBJ2-7, is DAMVIQNPRYQVTQFGKPVTLSCSQTLNHNVMYWYQQKSSQAPKLLFHYYDKDFNNEADTPDNFQSRRPNTSFCFLDIRSPGLGDTAMYLCATSREPSYEQYFGPGTRLTVT.

The V and J genes are TRBV7-2 and TRBJ1-1; D remains unclear. The germline V gene has CDR1 SGHTA and CDR2 FQGNSA. The CDR3 loop spans 15 amino acids. Trimming took 3 bases from V and 0 from J, leaving 11 bases between them. CDR3 coding DNA: TGTGCCAGCAGCTTCACCTCACGGATGAACACTGAAGCTTTCTTT. Its translation is CASSFTSRMNTEAFF. Using reference TRBV7-2 and TRBJ1-1 for the parts outside the CDR3, the full variable domain is GAGVSQSPSNKVTEKGKDVELRCDPISGHTALYWYRQSLGQGLEFLIYFQGNSAPDKSGLPSDRFSAERTGGSVSTLTIQRTQQEDSAVYLCASSFTSRMNTEAFFGQGTRLTVV.

CDR3 region: CSAGGGQVYEQYV. The CDR3 nucleotides are TGCAGTGCAGGGGGGGGACAGGTCTACGAGCAGTACGTC. The chain has TRBV20-1 and TRBJ2-7; weak D call: TRBD1 (8 bases). This CDR3 is built from 13 residues. With 6 bases removed from V and 3 bases from J, the gap between germline ends came to 15 bases. From germline, CDR1 is DFQATT and CDR2 SNEGSKA (reference sequence).

The V call is TRBV5-6, the J call TRBJ2-5; 10 bases fit TRBD2. J gave up 2 bases and V 4 bases, and 14 bases lay outside the gene matches. Germline loops: CDR1 SGHDT, CDR2 YYEEEE. The CDR3 loop spans 18 amino acids. The CDR3 loop reads CASSGLGSSGGLQETQYF. The CDR3 nucleotides are TGTGCCAGCAGCGGTTTAGGCTCTAGCGGGGGACTACAAGAGACCCAGTACTTC.

The rearrangement joins TRBV7-9 to TRBJ2-7; D uncertain. The CDR3 length is 14 residues. Trimming shortened V by 0 bases and J by 0 bases, and 6 bases separated the two germline ends. Germline-derived CDR1 and CDR2 are SEHNR and FQNEAQ (reference sequence). CDR3 sequence reads: CASSLAEFSYEQYF. The CDR3 region has the DNA TGTGCCAGCAGCTTAGCAGAGTTCTCCTACGAGCAGTACTTC.

This chain links TRBV15 with TRBJ2-5; unclear D gene. This CDR3 is built from 15 residues. The germline V and J ends were trimmed by 2 bases and 2 bases, with 12 bases remaining between them. Germline V CDR1 and CDR2: LNHNV, YYDKDF (reference sequence). The CDR3 bases are TGTGCCACCAGCAGACTCTCCGCAGGACAAGAGACCCAGTACTTC. Amino acids: CATSRLSAGQETQYF.

This clonotype has just a few counts. The chain employs TRBV7-9 and TRBJ2-1; no reliable D call. The germline V gene has CDR1 SEHNR and CDR2 FQNEAQ (reference sequence). The CDR3 consists of 11 residues. Trimming removed 3 bases at V and 10 bases at J, with 7 bases between. The CDR3 reads CASSFLGEQFF. In DNA, the CDR3 is TGTGCCAGCAGCTTTTTAGGGGAGCAGTTCTTC.

The chain uses TRBV5-1 and TRBJ2-7; 8 nucleotides line up with TRBD1. The CDR3 consists of 14 residues. V gave up 7 bases and J gave up 0 bases; unmatched junction bases: 6. Germline V gene lookup returns CDR1 SGHRS and CDR2 YFSETQ. The DNA of the CDR3 is TGCGCCAGCGCGCGAGACAGGGGCTCCTACGAGCAGTACTTC. Amino acids: CASARDRGSYEQYF. Full variable domain (rest looked up from reference TRBV5-1 and TRBJ2-7): KAGVTQTPRYLIKTRGQQVTLSCSPISGHRSVSWYQQTPGQGLQFLFEYFSETQRNKGNFPGRFSGRQFSNSRSEMNVSTLELGDSALYLCASARDRGSYEQYFGPGTRLTVT.

The chain joins TRBV5-6 to TRBJ2-7; 10 positions agree with TRBD1. The V and J ends lost 5 bases and 6 bases, in that order; junction bases with no gene match: 5. Germline V gives CDR1 SGHDT, CDR2 YYEEEE. The length of the CDR3 is 13 residues. CDR3 sequence reads: CASRGQGHGEQYV. CDR3 DNA: TGTGCCAGCAGGGGACAGGGGCATGGCGAGCAGTACGTC.

This clonotype showed up just a few times. The chain has TRBV6-2 or TRBV6-3 and TRBJ1-1; no clear D gene. Trimming stripped 5 bases from V and 0 bases from J, with 4 bases between. Germline V CDR1 and CDR2: MNHEY, SVGEGT. There are 12 residues in the CDR3. The CDR3 is CASSRMNTEAFF. The CDR3 DNA sequence: TGTGCCAGCAGTCGGATGAACACTGAAGCTTTCTTT.

The rearrangement links TRBV11-1 to TRBJ2-2; D possibly corresponds to TRBD1 (6 bases). The CDR3 is made up of 17 amino acids. In germline, CDR1 is SGHAT, CDR2 FQDESV (reference sequence). The V gene lost 5 bases and the J gene lost 5 bases, with 21 bases spanning the gap. This CDR3 reads CASSQIGGFRGTGELFF. Here the CDR3 DNA reads TGTGCCAGCAGCCAAATTGGGGGCTTCCGAGGGACCGGGGAGCTGTTTTTT.

This chain joins TRBV15 and TRBJ2-7, with a tentative D call TRBD1 (5 bases). The length of the CDR3 is 14 residues. With 0 bases removed from V and 3 bases from J, the gap between germline ends came to 9 bases. Germline-derived CDR1 and CDR2 are LNHNV and YYDKDF (reference sequence). This CDR3 reads CATSRDLGVYEQYF. CDR3 nucleotide sequence: TGTGCCACCAGCAGAGATCTAGGGGTCTACGAGCAGTACTTC.

This sequence joins TRBV12-3 or TRBV12-4 and TRBJ2-2, with 7 nucleotides matching TRBD2. The CDR3 runs to 15 residues. After removal of 5 bases from V and 5 bases from J, the junction contained 8 bases not matched to a gene. The CDR3 nucleotides read TGTGCCAGCAGTCCCGCGGGGGTAGGGACCGGGGAGCTGTTTTTT. Translating it yields CASSPAGVGTGELFF.

The chain is built from TRBV29-1 and TRBJ2-5, with 11 bases matching TRBD2. Losses at the gene ends were 8 bases for V and 2 bases for J; bases not matched to a gene: 10. CDR3 length equals 15 residues. Germline CDR1 SQVTM, CDR2 ANQGSEA. The CDR3 reads CSTTSGGPSQETQYF. CDR3 DNA sequence: TGCAGCACCACTAGCGGGGGACCGTCACAAGAGACCCAGTACTTC. Full variable domain (rest looked up from reference TRBV29-1 and TRBJ2-5): SAVISQKPSRDICQRGTSLTIQCQVDSQVTMMFWYRQQPGQSLTLIATANQGSEATYESGFVIDKFPISRPNLTFSTLTVSNMSPEDSSIYLCSTTSGGPSQETQYFGPGTRLLVL.

The V gene is TRBV28, the J gene TRBJ1-6; TRBD1 matches 8 bases. The CDR3 consists of 14 residues. Germline V gene lookup returns CDR1 MDHEN and CDR2 SYDVKM. J gave up 8 bases and V 7 bases, and 7 bases lay outside the gene matches. CDR3 DNA sequence: TGTGCCAGCACTCCCCAGGGGGCGTATTCACCCCTCCACTTT. Amino acids: CASTPQGAYSPLHF.

The V gene is TRBV12-3 or TRBV12-4, the J gene TRBJ2-3; TRBD1 agrees at 10 bases. There are 16 residues in the CDR3. Trimming cost V 6 bases and J 1 base; bases outside gene matches: 7. The CDR3 spells CASSRAGTGGTDTQYF. Written as DNA, the CDR3 is TGTGCCAGCAGCCGGGCCGGGACAGGGGGCACAGATACGCAGTATTTT.

The V and J genes are TRBV7-8 and TRBJ1-6, with D unclear. The V gene lost 8 bases and the J gene lost 9 bases, with 14 bases spanning the gap. Germline V gene sequence: CDR1 SGHVS, CDR2 FQNEAQ. This CDR3 is 13 amino acids long. CDR3 in DNA: TGTGCCAGCGGAGGGTTGGGCGGTTCACCCCTCCACTTT. It translates to CASGGLGGSPLHF.

This chain links TRBV12-3 or TRBV12-4 with TRBJ2-7; D is unclear. The V end was cut by 6 bases, the J end by 2 bases, with 11 bases between. CDR3 length equals 13 residues. This chain's CDR3 is CASSPLSAYEQYF. The CDR3 DNA is TGTGCCAGCAGCCCTCTCAGCGCCTACGAGCAGTACTTC.